The entry that follows covers one TCR beta chain sequence. Its matching antigen is unknown. The data stem from a study of T cell clonotyping in hematopoietic cell transplantation. Findings and limits, study-wide: Cells were unsorted, so CD4 and CD8 contributions were not separated.

Here immunoSEQ multiplex PCR was the method, and the copy in TCRdb shows in-frame clones only, minus some. The table records more than 55,000 clones, about 93% of them present only once. The CDR3 covers 18 residues. Trimming shortened V by 2 bases and J by 0 bases, and 14 bases separated the two germline ends. CDR1 is LNHDA, CDR2 SQIVND, per germline (reference sequence). V gene TRBV19 combines with J gene TRBJ2-6; no clear D. Source material: peripheral blood mononuclear cells. This TCR was recovered from a man over 45 in good health. Some clones in this sample may be carry-over from other donors' samples. The CDR3 loop reads CASSIIQIFNSGANVLTF. The CDR3, as DNA: TGTGCCAGTAGTATAATACAGATTTTTAACTCTGGGGCCAACGTCCTGACTTTC. The full variable domain, completed using reference TRBV19 and TRBJ2-6, is DGGITQSPKYLFRKEGQNVTLSCEQNLNHDAMYWYRQDPGQGLRLIYYSQIVNDFQKGDIAEGYSVSREKKESFPLTVTSAQKNPTAFYLCASSIIQIFNSGANVLTFGAGSRLTVL.